A selection of T cell receptor beta chains follows, all from one sample in a study of cytomegalovirus exposure and HLA in healthy donors. TCRdb keeps only in-frame clones here, not all; method: immunoSEQ multiplex PCR. The sample has 120,000 or so clones, around 85% seen once; the top ten hold 1.5% to 2%. Sequenced: PBMCs. Receptors originate from a man aged 35 to 55 in good health and CMV-seronegative. Each CDR3 is given with its conserved first and last residue. Each record gives: D gene, clone size, V gene, J gene, CDR3 DNA, CDR3 protein. D genes are given only for firm matches. Rows may omit the clone size; those that give it use once, few, many or a size class.

-	-	TRBV6-1	TRBJ2-5	TGTGCCAGCAGTGAAGGGGGCAGGGTGACCGAGACCCAGTACTTC	CASSEGGRVTETQYF
TRBD1	-	TRBV29-1	TRBJ1-1	TGCAGCGTCTTCTCCTATGATAACAGGGGGCCTGAAGCTTTCTTT	CSVFSYDNRGPEAFF
-	-	TRBV6-5	TRBJ2-7	TGTGCCAGCAGTTACCACGGCTCCTACGAGCAGTACTTC	CASSYHGSYEQYF
TRBD1	-	TRBV7-2	TRBJ1-5	TGTGCCAGCAGCTGGACAGGGGAAGGTCAGCCCCAGCATTTT	CASSWTGEGQPQHF
-	-	TRBV5-1	TRBJ1-6	TGCGCCAGCGGACTCCGGAGCTCCTATAATTCACCCCTCCACTTT	CASGLRSSYNSPLHF
-	once	TRBV19	TRBJ1-5	TGTGCCAGTAGCTCGGACAGAGTCAATCAGCCCCAGCATTTT	CASSSDRVNQPQHF
TRBD1	-	TRBV7-3	TRBJ2-3	TGTGCCAGCAGCTTAAGAGGTGGGGGGACAGGGGCCGTCACAGATACGCAGTATTTT	CASSLRGGGTGAVTDTQYF
TRBD2	-	TRBV7-9	TRBJ2-1	TGTGCCAGCACCCTTAGCGGGGGGAACAATGAGCAGTTCTTC	CASTLSGGNNEQFF
TRBD2	-	TRBV7-9	TRBJ2-3	TGTGCCAGCAGCCCCGGGGGTTTAGCGGGATTCACAGATACGCAGTATTTT	CASSPGGLAGFTDTQYF
-	-	TRBV29-1	TRBJ1-2	TGCAGCGCCGGTCTTTGGGTGGAGGGCTACACCTTC	CSAGLWVEGYTF
TRBD2	-	TRBV7-2	TRBJ2-5	TGTGCCAGCAGCTTACTGGGCGGGGGGGTAGTAGAGACCCAGTACTTC	CASSLLGGGVVETQYF
TRBD1	-	TRBV5-1	TRBJ2-2	TGCGCCAGTACAACCTTAGCCCGACAGGGCACTTCGAACACCGGGGAGCTGTTTTTT	CASTTLARQGTSNTGELFF
-	-	TRBV30	TRBJ1-1	TGTGCCTGGAGCCCTTCGTTTGGGCAAGGCAGAACTGAAGCTTTCTTT	CAWSPSFGQGRTEAFF
TRBD1	-	TRBV5-1	TRBJ2-7	TGCGCCAGCAGGCGACGACCGACAGGGGCGGACGAGCAGTACTTC	CASRRRPTGADEQYF
-	once	TRBV7-2	TRBJ1-2	TGTGCCAGCAGCTTAGCGGCGGGCGTCGGCTATGGCTACACCTTC	CASSLAAGVGYGYTF
-	-	TRBV9	TRBJ2-3	TGTGCCAGCAGTGGGACGGGGACTTCGGATACGCAGTATTTT	CASSGTGTSDTQYF
TRBD1	few	TRBV5-6	TRBJ2-1	TGTGCCAGCAGCTTCCCAGGGGGCAGTGAGCAGTTCTTC	CASSFPGGSEQFF
TRBD1	-	TRBV13	TRBJ1-1	TGTGCCAGCAGCTCAGCCCCGGACAGGGAGGACACTGAAGCTTTCTTT	CASSSAPDREDTEAFF
-	-	TRBV11-2	TRBJ2-1	TGTGCCAGCAGCTTAGCAGGAGGGTACTACAATGAGCAGTTCTTC	CASSLAGGYYNEQFF
TRBD1	-	TRBV29-1	TRBJ1-1	TGCAGCGTTTTGGGCAGGGGGCAGGGGGTTAAAGCTTTCTTT	CSVLGRGQGVKAFF
-	-	TRBV21-1	TRBJ2-1	TGTGCCAGCAGCGAGGGACTAGCGGGGGGTAAGTCCTACAATGAGCAGTTCTTC	CASSEGLAGGKSYNEQFF
-	-	TRBV7-9	TRBJ2-1	TGTGCCAGCAGCTCAAAGCATGAGCAGTTCTTC	CASSSKHEQFF
TRBD1	-	TRBV30	TRBJ1-5	TGTGCCTGGAGTACGGGACAGGGGACCGGTGGGCCCCAGCATTTT	CAWSTGQGTGGPQHF
TRBD1	-	TRBV15	TRBJ2-1	TGTGCCACCAGCAGGACCCCGGGACAGGGGTCTTGGGAGCAGTTCTTC	CATSRTPGQGSWEQFF
-	-	TRBV9	TRBJ1-5	TGTGCCAGCAGCCCTCGAACGGGGGAGGATCAGCCCCAGCATTTT	CASSPRTGEDQPQHF
TRBD1	-	TRBV28	TRBJ1-2	TGTGCCAGCAGTTTCCGGGACAGGGTGTATGGCTACACCTTC	CASSFRDRVYGYTF
-	-	TRBV19	TRBJ1-5	TGTGCCAGTAGTATCCAGGGGCCTCGTGGGGGTCAGCCCCAGCATTTT	CASSIQGPRGGQPQHF
TRBD1	once	TRBV7-9	TRBJ1-1	TGTGCCAGCAGCTATTGGACAGGGAGTGAAGCTTTCTTT	CASSYWTGSEAFF
TRBD1	-	TRBV7-9	TRBJ2-1	TGTGCCAGCAGCAGATCCCGGGACAGGTACTACAATGAGCAGTTCTTC	CASSRSRDRYYNEQFF
-	-	TRBV28	TRBJ2-5	TGTGCCAGCAGTTTAGCGGGCGCGGGGGAGACCCAGTACTTC	CASSLAGAGETQYF
TRBD2	-	TRBV30	TRBJ2-1	TGTGCTATGGACGGTGGACGGGGGGCCTACAATGAGCAGTTCTTC	CAMDGGRGAYNEQFF
-	-	TRBV2	TRBJ2-4	TGTGCCAGCAGTGATAGGGGTGTCAAAAACATTCAGTACTTC	CASSDRGVKNIQYF
-	-	TRBV27	TRBJ1-1	TGTGCCAGCAGTTTATTATTAGGGGTCACTGAAGCTTTCTTT	CASSLLLGVTEAFF
-	-	TRBV6-5	TRBJ1-3	TGTGCCGCCCGGGACAACTCTGGAAACACCATATATTTT	CAARDNSGNTIYF
TRBD2	-	TRBV7-9	TRBJ2-5	TGTGCCAGCAGCCGCCGACTAGCGGGGTTCGGGGAGACCCAGTACTTC	CASSRRLAGFGETQYF
-	once	TRBV7-9	TRBJ1-1	TGTGCCAGCAGCTTAGTGGCGGAGAACACTGAAGCTTTCTTT	CASSLVAENTEAFF
TRBD1	-	TRBV7-9	TRBJ1-6	TGTGCCAGCAGCTTAATAACGGGACAGGGCCCCTCACCCCTCCACTTT	CASSLITGQGPSPLHF
-	-	TRBV5-1	TRBJ2-1	TGCGCCAGCAGCTTGAACCCGGAGGGGGAGCAGTTCTTC	CASSLNPEGEQFF
-	-	TRBV14	TRBJ1-1	TGTGCCAGCAGCCAATGGGGGCTCACTGAAGCTTTCTTT	CASSQWGLTEAFF
-	few	TRBV5-5	TRBJ2-7	TGTGCCAGCAGCTTGCCGGGTATAGGCGAGCAGTACTTC	CASSLPGIGEQYF
TRBD1	-	TRBV5-5	TRBJ1-6	TGTGCCAGCAGCTTGGACGGCCAGGGGGCAGGGTCACCCCTCCACTTT	CASSLDGQGAGSPLHF
-	-	TRBV7-2	TRBJ2-3	TGTGCCAGCATTCTGAGTGGGGCCCTATCCACAGATACGCAGTATTTT	CASILSGALSTDTQYF
-	-	TRBV18	TRBJ1-2	TGTGCCAGCTCACCGGAGGTCATGCAGGGCTACACCTTC	CASSPEVMQGYTF
-	-	TRBV10-3	TRBJ1-1	TGTGCCATCGGCCGGCGGGGGGGAATGAACACTGAAGCTTTCTTT	CAIGRRGGMNTEAFF
-	-	TRBV6-1	TRBJ2-7	TGTGCCAGCCTCACGGACAGAGCCGACTACGAGCAGTACTTC	CASLTDRADYEQYF
TRBD1	-	TRBV5-5	TRBJ2-2	TGTGCCAGCAGCCCCTGGGACAGTTTAACCGGGGAGCTGTTTTTT	CASSPWDSLTGELFF
TRBD1	once	TRBV7-2	TRBJ1-1	TGTGCCAGCAGCTTCCGGGACAGGGGTACCATGAACACTGAAGCTTTCTTT	CASSFRDRGTMNTEAFF
-	-	TRBV6-5	TRBJ2-1	TGTGCCAGCAGTTACGGGGGGAATGAGCAGTTCTTC	CASSYGGNEQFF
-	-	TRBV5-1	TRBJ2-5	TGCGCCAGCAGCCCCCGGGCAGGGGACGAGACCCAGTACTTC	CASSPRAGDETQYF
-	-	TRBV18	TRBJ1-5	TGTGCCAGCTCCCAATCGGGGGAGGGTCAGCCCCAGCATTTT	CASSQSGEGQPQHF
TRBD2	-	TRBV6-1	TRBJ2-7	TGTGCCAGCAGTGAAGAGGCGGGGGGGCCGATCTACGAGCAGTACTTC	CASSEEAGGPIYEQYF